One sample yielded the 27 T cell receptor beta chains listed below, sequenced in a study of T-cell reconstitution after alpha-beta-depleted transplantation in children. Unique molecular identifiers were incorporated when the TCRbeta library was constructed. Using its own MiXCR run on the PCR reads, TCRdb lists one record per CDR3 protein. The table records over 200,000 distinct CDR3 sequences, about 8.2% of them present only once. The sample in question was PBMCs, mostly from graft donor cells, obtained 360 days after TCRalphabeta/CD19-depleted stem cell transplant. Every receptor here comes from a male patient under 10 years old who had a stem cell transplant for acute myeloid leukemia, so the T cells may come from the graft donor.

This clonotype has just a few counts. V and J are TRBV20-1 and TRBJ1-2, with unresolved D. Trimming took off 3 bases at V and 4 bases at J, with 9 bases between the two ends. CDR1 is DFQATT, CDR2 SNEGSKA, per germline (reference sequence). This CDR3 comprises 12 residues. The CDR3 is CSASSGSYGYTF. The CDR3 region has the DNA TGCAGTGCTAGCTCCGGGAGCTATGGCTACACCTTC.

The rearrangement uses TRBV15 and TRBJ2-2; 7 bases are shared with TRBD2. CDR1 and CDR2 from the germline V gene are LNHNV and YYDKDF (reference sequence). This CDR3 is 17 amino acids long. J gave up 0 bases and V 1 base, and 5 bases lay outside the gene matches. The CDR3 spells CATSRGYGRSNTGELFF. The DNA of the CDR3 is TGTGCCACCAGCAGAGGGTACGGGAGGTCGAACACCGGGGAGCTGTTTTTT.

This clonotype turned up a few times. The chain joins TRBV5-1 to TRBJ2-3; 10 bases fit TRBD2. This CDR3 region has 15 residues. In germline, CDR1 is SGHRS, CDR2 YFSETQ. Trimming at V came to 0 bases and at J to 6 bases, leaving 4 bases not matched to a gene. CDR3 region: CASSLVPTSGDTQYF. In DNA form, the CDR3 reads TGCGCCAGCAGCTTGGTTCCGACTAGCGGGGATACGCAGTATTTT. Full variable domain (rest looked up from reference TRBV5-1 and TRBJ2-3): KAGVTQTPRYLIKTRGQQVTLSCSPISGHRSVSWYQQTPGQGLQFLFEYFSETQRNKGNFPGRFSGRQFSNSRSEMNVSTLELGDSALYLCASSLVPTSGDTQYFGPGTRLTVL.

The chain couples TRBV9 to TRBJ2-2, with a weak D call TRBD2 (6 bases). This CDR3 comprises 15 residues. The germline V gene has CDR1 SGDLS and CDR2 YYNGEE. The V gene lost 3 bases and the J gene lost 1 base, with 10 bases spanning the gap. The CDR3 protein is CASSGDGGNTGELFF. In DNA, the CDR3 is TGTGCCAGCAGCGGGGACGGGGGGAACACCGGGGAGCTGTTTTTT.

CDR3 protein: CASSPPSGFPNIQYF. The CDR3 DNA reads as TGTGCCAGCAGCCCCCCGTCGGGCTTCCCAAACATTCAGTACTTC. The chain links TRBV11-2 to TRBJ2-4; D gene ambiguous. This CDR3 comprises 15 residues. Germline values: CDR1 SGHAT, CDR2 FQNNGV. V dropped 5 bases and J dropped 6 bases, with 17 bases sitting between them.

The chain uses TRBV20-1 and TRBJ2-4; TRBD2 matches at 10 bases. This CDR3 comprises 13 residues. Trimming cost V 6 bases and J 6 bases; bases outside gene matches: 5. Per germline, CDR1 DFQATT and CDR2 SNEGSKA (reference sequence). This chain's CDR3 is CSAPAGGRNIQYF. The CDR3 DNA reads TGCAGTGCCCCAGCGGGGGGGCGAAACATTCAGTACTTC.

Ten or more counts support this clonotype. The chain recombines TRBV12-3 or TRBV12-4 with TRBJ2-7; a possible D gene is TRBD1 (6 bases). The CDR3 contains 13 residues. V gave up 3 bases and J gave up 1 base, with 7 bases separating them. CDR3 in amino acids: CASSLDRSYEQYV. Here the CDR3 DNA reads TGTGCCAGCAGTTTGGACAGATCCTACGAGCAGTACGTC.

This clonotype showed up just a few times. The rearrangement uses TRBV20-1 and TRBJ2-7; D is uncertain. The germline gives CDR1 DFQATT, CDR2 SNEGSKA (reference sequence). The CDR3 is made up of 11 amino acids. Trimming took off 0 bases at V and 4 bases at J, with 4 bases between the two ends. Here the CDR3 DNA reads TGCAGTGCTAGAGACAGTTACGAGCAGTACGTC. This encodes CSARDSYEQYV.

The table lists this clonotype with many counts. The V call is TRBV12-3 or TRBV12-4, the J call TRBJ2-7; no firm D call. Trimming took 3 bases from V and 6 from J, leaving 9 bases between them. The CDR3 is 12 residues long. In DNA form, the CDR3 reads TGTGCCAGCAGTTTTGGTGCCCGCGAGCAGTACTTC. Residues: CASSFGAREQYF.

The table lists this clonotype with many counts. Written as DNA, the CDR3 is TGCAGCGCCGGCCCAAGGGCGACCCAGTACTTC. This encodes CSAGPRATQYF. The rearrangement joins TRBV29-1 to TRBJ2-5; D gene unclear. The germline V gene encodes CDR1 SQVTM and CDR2 ANQGSEA. The CDR3 runs 11 residues. V lost 7 bases and J lost 7, with 13 bases in between.

This clonotype has only a few counts. This sequence joins TRBV7-3 and TRBJ2-1; a possible D gene is TRBD2 (5 bases). CDR3 length: 16 residues. The germline gives CDR1 SGHTA, CDR2 FQGTGA. V was cut by 5 bases and J by 0 bases, with 14 bases left in between. CDR3 protein: CASSPQAVTSYNEQFF. CDR3 nucleotides: TGTGCCAGCAGCCCCCAAGCGGTTACCTCCTACAATGAGCAGTTCTTC.

This clonotype turned up a few times. V usage is TRBV16 and J usage is TRBJ1-4; no firm D call. Trimming pared 4 bases from V and 13 bases from J, leaving 13 bases between. Per the germline V gene, CDR1 is KGHSY and CDR2 is FQNENV. This CDR3 contains 12 residues. The CDR3 region has the DNA TGTGCCAGCAGCCCTACCCGGGAGGGACTGTTTTTT. This codes for CASSPTREGLFF.

The rearrangement links TRBV12-3 or TRBV12-4 to TRBJ2-5; 7 bases agree with TRBD2. V was pared by 3 bases and J by 5 bases, with 15 bases of the junction left unmatched. The CDR3 spans 17 residues. The CDR3 DNA follows: TGTGCCAGCAGTTTCGCGGGGGTTTTGGAGGTGTTGGAGACCCAGTACTTC. Translating it yields CASSFAGVLEVLETQYF.

The chain carries TRBV20-1 and TRBJ2-6, with 8 positions matching TRBD1. The CDR3 length is 16 residues. V lost 6 bases to trimming and J lost 0 bases; unmatched junction nucleotides: 7. The germline CDR1 and CDR2 sequences are DFQATT and SNEGSKA (reference sequence). The CDR3 nucleotides read TGCAGTGCGAGACAGGGGACCCCCTCTGGGGCCAACGTCCTGACTTTC. Protein: CSARQGTPSGANVLTF.

This chain uses TRBV20-1 with TRBJ2-7, with D perhaps TRBD2 (6 bases). V was trimmed by 6 bases and J by 2 bases, leaving 14 bases between them. CDR1 DFQATT and CDR2 SNEGSKA come from the germline V gene (reference sequence). The CDR3 extends over 13 amino acids. DNA of the CDR3: TGCAGTGCGAGACCCGGGAGTCCCTACGAGCAGTACTTC. This codes for CSARPGSPYEQYF.

This clonotype was counted ten times or more. The chain has TRBV20-1 and TRBJ2-7; TRBD1 aligns across 10 bases. CDR3 size: 13 residues. Germline V gives CDR1 DFQATT, CDR2 SNEGSKA (reference sequence). Trimming took 3 bases from V and 5 from J; bases not matched to a gene: 4. CDR3 sequence reads: CSASQGQGDEQYV. In DNA form, the CDR3 reads TGCAGTGCTAGCCAAGGACAGGGGGACGAGCAGTACGTC.

The rearrangement joins TRBV4-1 to TRBJ1-1; D call uncertain. Trimming cost V 0 bases and J 0 bases, with 5 bases left between them. This CDR3 is built from 14 residues. Germline V gene sequence: CDR1 MGHRA, CDR2 YSYEKL. CDR3 loop: CASSQDLVNTEAFF. CDR3 in DNA: TGCGCCAGCAGCCAAGATCTTGTGAACACTGAAGCTTTCTTT.

Comments on this clonotype: This may be a read error: a much more frequent sequence differs by one nucleotide. This chain connects TRBV4-3 to TRBJ1-1; D gene ambiguous. Per germline, CDR1 LGHNA and CDR2 YSLEER. Trimming stripped 3 bases from V and 1 base from J, with 9 bases between. The CDR3 contains 14 residues. DNA of the CDR3: TGCGCCAGCAGCCAGCTGGTGGCGAACACTGAAGCTTTCTTT. Translation gives CASSQLVANTEAFF.

This clonotype was found a few times. This sequence joins TRBV5-1 and TRBJ2-1; 8 bases match TRBD2. The CDR3 totals 16 residues. Germline CDR1 and CDR2: SGHRS and YFSETQ. J gave up 0 bases and V 0 bases, and 2 bases lay outside the gene matches. CDR3 amino acids: CASSLVSGNSYNEQFF. In nucleotides, the CDR3 is TGCGCCAGCAGCTTGGTTAGCGGGAACTCCTACAATGAGCAGTTCTTC.

This clonotype was observed many times. The chain couples TRBV4-3 to TRBJ2-1, with a possible D match to TRBD2 (6 bases). Per the germline V gene, CDR1 is LGHNA and CDR2 is YSLEER. The CDR3 spans 14 residues. Trimming removed 11 bases from V and 5 bases from J, with 19 bases in between. The CDR3 region is CAGSAGRGDNEQFF. The CDR3 DNA follows: TGCGCCGGATCGGCCGGGAGAGGGGACAATGAGCAGTTCTTC.

This chain links TRBV29-1 with TRBJ2-1, with TRBD1 identical over 7 bases. The ends lost 7 bases at V and 6 bases at J; junction bases unmatched: 9. The germline V gene has CDR1 SQVTM and CDR2 ANQGSEA. The CDR3 is 13 amino acids. The CDR3 protein is CSARQGGGNEQFF. The CDR3 DNA sequence: TGCAGCGCTCGACAGGGTGGGGGCAATGAGCAGTTCTTC.

There are many counts of this clonotype. V is TRBV5-1 and J is TRBJ1-1; tentative D call: TRBD1 (5 bases). V gave up 2 bases and J gave up 5 bases, with 16 bases separating them. Germline CDR1 reads SGHRS; CDR2 reads YFSETQ. The CDR3 contains 15 residues. The CDR3 sequence is CASSLETRGRTEAFF. The CDR3 DNA reads TGCGCCAGCAGCTTAGAGACTCGGGGACGGACTGAAGCTTTCTTT. The variable domain in full, with the rest retrieved from reference TRBV5-1 and TRBJ1-1, is KAGVTQTPRYLIKTRGQQVTLSCSPISGHRSVSWYQQTPGQGLQFLFEYFSETQRNKGNFPGRFSGRQFSNSRSEMNVSTLELGDSALYLCASSLETRGRTEAFFGQGTRLTVV.

This clonotype has a count of ten or more. V and J are TRBV11-1 and TRBJ2-2; D remains unclear. Deletions cut 5 bases from V and 7 bases from J, with 5 bases between. The CDR3 sequence is 11 residues long. Per germline, CDR1 SGHAT and CDR2 FQDESV (reference sequence). The CDR3, as DNA: TGTGCCAGCAGCGCGGACGGGGAGCTGTTTTTT. Its translation: CASSADGELFF.

This clonotype has at least ten counts. The chain carries TRBV4-3 and TRBJ1-1, with a weak D call TRBD1 (5 bases). The CDR3 consists of 15 residues. The germline CDR1 and CDR2 sequences are LGHNA and YSLEER. V lost 0 bases, J lost 0 bases, and 8 bases lay in between. CDR3 DNA: TGCGCCAGCAGCCAAGAGACAGACATGAACACTGAAGCTTTCTTT. Protein: CASSQETDMNTEAFF.

The chain couples TRBV5-1 to TRBJ1-6, with D unclear. The CDR3 runs 15 residues. The germline gives CDR1 SGHRS, CDR2 YFSETQ. V lost 1 base, J lost 8 bases, and 13 bases lay in between. DNA for the CDR3: TGCGCCAGCAGCTTGCTTGGGTTCTCGGATTCACCCCTCCACTTT. Amino acids: CASSLLGFSDSPLHF.

This clonotype has ten or more counts. The chain has TRBV4-2 and TRBJ2-7; possibly TRBD1 or TRBD2 for D (5 bases each). V lost 2 bases and J lost 2, with 13 bases in between. The CDR3 is 15 residues long. The germline V gene encodes CDR1 LGHNA and CDR2 YNFKEQ. CDR3 sequence (DNA): TGTGCCAGCAGCCAACCGGGACCCGAAGCCTACGAGCAGTACTTC. It yields the protein CASSQPGPEAYEQYF.

The gene calls are TRBV20-1 and TRBJ2-7; no firm D call. The CDR3 contains 14 residues. The germline V gene has CDR1 DFQATT and CDR2 SNEGSKA (reference sequence). Trimming left V 3 bases short and J 5 bases short, with 17 bases between. The CDR3 region is CSARSQAILDEQYF. CDR3 DNA sequence: TGCAGTGCTAGGAGTCAGGCGATTCTGGACGAGCAGTACTTC.